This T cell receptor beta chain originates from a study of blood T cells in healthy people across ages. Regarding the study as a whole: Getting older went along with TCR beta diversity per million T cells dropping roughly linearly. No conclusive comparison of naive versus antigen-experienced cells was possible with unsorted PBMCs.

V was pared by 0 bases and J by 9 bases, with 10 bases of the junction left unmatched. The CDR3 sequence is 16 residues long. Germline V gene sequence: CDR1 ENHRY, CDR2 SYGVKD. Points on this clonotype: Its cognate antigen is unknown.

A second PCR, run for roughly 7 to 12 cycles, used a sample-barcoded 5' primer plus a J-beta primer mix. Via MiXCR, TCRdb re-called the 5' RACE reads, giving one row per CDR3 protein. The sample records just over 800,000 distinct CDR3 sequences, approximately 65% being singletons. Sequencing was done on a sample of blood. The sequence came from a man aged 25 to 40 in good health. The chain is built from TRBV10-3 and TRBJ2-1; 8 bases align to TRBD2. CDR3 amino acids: CAISESSRGGRIEQFF. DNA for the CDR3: TGTGCCATCAGTGAGTCGAGTCGGGGGGGCCGTATTGAGCAGTTCTTC.